Shown below are 3 T cell receptor beta chains from a single sample sequenced in a study of graft-versus-host responses after intestinal transplantation. Processing released intraepithelial and lamina propria lymphocytes from the graft tissue. The assay was immunoSEQ multiplex PCR, and TCRdb's table has in-frame clones only and misses some. The sample has 14,000 or so clones; 70% to 85% are singletons. This material consisted of ileum tissue, taken approximately 27 days after intestinal transplant. The receptors stem from a human patient who received an intestinal transplant, so some T cells may come from the graft donor.

V and J are TRBV19 and TRBJ1-5, with 8 bases identical to TRBD1. Looked up from germline, CDR1 is LNHDA and CDR2 is SQIVND (reference sequence). J gave up 6 bases and V 5 bases, and 3 bases lay outside the gene matches. This CDR3 region has 13 residues. CDR3 sequence: CASSYDRGQPQHF. DNA for the CDR3: TGTGCCAGTAGTTACGACAGGGGTCAGCCCCAGCATTTT.

The count of this clone is one. A read error may produce the germline difference seen at one junction end. The CDR3 nucleotides read TGTGCCAGCAGTGATGCCAGCACGCCAACAGTTTTT. Translating it yields CASSDASTPTVF. The genes are TRBV6-1 and TRBJ1-4; D unresolved. Germline V CDR1 and CDR2: MNHNS, SASEGT. This CDR3 region has 12 residues.

This sequence joins TRBV9 and TRBJ1-1; D possibly corresponds to TRBD1 (5 bases). The CDR3 extends over 14 amino acids. V lost 4 bases and J lost 8, with 18 bases in between. Germline values: CDR1 SGDLS, CDR2 YYNGEE. The CDR3: CASSPGGIGSEAFF. The CDR3 DNA reads TGTGCCAGCAGCCCCGGGGGGATTGGGTCCGAAGCTTTCTTT.